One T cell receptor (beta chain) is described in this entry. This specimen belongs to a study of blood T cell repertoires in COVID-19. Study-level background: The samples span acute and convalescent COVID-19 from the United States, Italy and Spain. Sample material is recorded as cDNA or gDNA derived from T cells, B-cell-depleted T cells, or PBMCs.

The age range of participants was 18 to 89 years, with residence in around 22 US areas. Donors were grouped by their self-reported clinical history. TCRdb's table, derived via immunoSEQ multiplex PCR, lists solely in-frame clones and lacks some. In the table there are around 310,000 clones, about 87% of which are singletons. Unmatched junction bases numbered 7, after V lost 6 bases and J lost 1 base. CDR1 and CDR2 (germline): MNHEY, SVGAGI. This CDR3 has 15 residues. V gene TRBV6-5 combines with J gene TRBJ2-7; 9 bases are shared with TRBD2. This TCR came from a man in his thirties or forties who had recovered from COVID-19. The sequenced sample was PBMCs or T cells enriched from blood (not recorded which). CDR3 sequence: CASRRAGGDSYEQYF. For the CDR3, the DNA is TGTGCCAGCAGACGAGCGGGGGGTGATTCCTACGAGCAGTACTTC.